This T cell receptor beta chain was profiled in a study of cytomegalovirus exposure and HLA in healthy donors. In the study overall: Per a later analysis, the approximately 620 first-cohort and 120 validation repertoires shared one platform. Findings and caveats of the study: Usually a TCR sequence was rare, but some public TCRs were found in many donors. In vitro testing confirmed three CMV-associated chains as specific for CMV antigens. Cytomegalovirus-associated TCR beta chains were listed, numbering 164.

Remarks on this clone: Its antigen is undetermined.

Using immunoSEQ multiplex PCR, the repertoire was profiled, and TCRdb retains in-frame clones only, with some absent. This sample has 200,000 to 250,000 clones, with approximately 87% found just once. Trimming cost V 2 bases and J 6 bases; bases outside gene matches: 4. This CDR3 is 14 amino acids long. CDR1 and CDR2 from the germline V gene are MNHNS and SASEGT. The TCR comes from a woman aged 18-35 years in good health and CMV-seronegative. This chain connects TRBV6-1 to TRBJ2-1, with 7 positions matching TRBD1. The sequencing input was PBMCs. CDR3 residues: CASSESGGSNEQFF. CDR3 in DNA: TGTGCCAGCAGTGAATCAGGGGGATCCAATGAGCAGTTCTTC.